The 31 T cell receptor beta chains listed next were all sequenced from one sample in a study of blood T cell repertoires in COVID-19. The repertoire was sequenced with immunoSEQ multiplex PCR; TCRdb's copy has only in-frame clones and lacks some. The data contain about 72,000 clones, 91% of them seen just once; the ten biggest clones take up 7.3%. The material sequenced was peripheral blood. The receptors were gathered from a human donor in a cohort sampled during active COVID-19.

This clone has only one observation. This chain uses TRBV7-2 with TRBJ2-4, with D possibly matching TRBD1 (6 bases). Germline V gene lookup returns CDR1 SGHTA and CDR2 FQGNSA. This CDR3 has 13 residues. V dropped 5 bases and J dropped 7 bases, with 12 bases sitting between them. The CDR3 spells CASSRVRGNIQYF. The CDR3 DNA sequence: TGTGCCAGCAGCCGTGTGAGGGGGAACATTCAGTACTTC.

The chain recombines TRBV7-9 with TRBJ1-2; D remains unclear. Germline CDR1 reads SEHNR; CDR2 reads FQNEAQ (reference sequence). Trimming shortened V by 0 bases and J by 6 bases, and 11 bases separated the two germline ends. The CDR3 totals 14 residues. The CDR3 DNA reads TGTGCCAGCAGCTTAGCGCTCGGCGGTGATGGCTACACCTTC. Translating it yields CASSLALGGDGYTF.

The CDR3: CASSQADWRSGNTIYF. The CDR3 DNA sequence: TGCGCCAGCAGCCAAGCGGACTGGCGATCTGGAAACACCATATATTTT. The chain uses TRBV4-1 and TRBJ1-3; D is unclear. This CDR3 is 16 amino acids long. Trimming took off 1 base at V and 1 base at J, with 11 bases between the two ends. Germline CDR1 is MGHRA and CDR2 is YSYEKL.

V is TRBV10-3 and J is TRBJ2-3; 15 positions match TRBD2. With 6 bases clipped from V and 4 bases from J, the junction kept 8 bases outside the gene matches. Germline V gene lookup returns CDR1 ENHRY and CDR2 SYGVKD. The CDR3 is 17 amino acids. The CDR3 is CAISLGTSGRLADTQYF. DNA of the CDR3: TGTGCCATCAGCTTAGGGACTAGCGGGAGGTTGGCAGATACGCAGTATTTT.

This chain uses TRBV30 with TRBJ2-7; possible D gene TRBD1, 5 bases. From germline, CDR1 is GTSNPN and CDR2 SVGIG (reference sequence). With 0 bases removed from V and 4 bases from J, the gap between germline ends came to 10 bases. This CDR3 has 13 amino acids. The CDR3 spells CAWSVQVGYEQYF. CDR3 coding DNA: TGTGCCTGGAGTGTACAGGTCGGGTACGAGCAGTACTTC.

To note about this clone: An end of the junction differs from the germline gene, which may be a read error. The gene calls are TRBV20-1 and TRBJ1-4, with D uncertain. This CDR3 region has 11 residues. Looked up from germline, CDR1 is DFQATT and CDR2 is SNEGSKA (reference sequence). The CDR3 loop is CSARDPRKTVF. CDR3 DNA sequence: TGCAGTGCTAGAGATCCGCGAAAAACTGTTTTT.

The genes are TRBV6-2 or TRBV6-3 and TRBJ2-1; D gene unclear. Germline V gene lookup returns CDR1 MNHEY and CDR2 SVGEGT. CDR3 length: 11 residues. Trimming removed 3 bases from V and 11 bases from J, with 8 bases in between. The CDR3 DNA follows: TGTGCCAGCAGTTATGTGGCCCAGCAGTTCTTC. It translates to CASSYVAQQFF.

This chain connects TRBV3-1 (or the pseudogene TRBV3-2) to TRBJ1-1, with TRBD1 identical over 7 bases. Trimming at V came to 4 bases and at J to 0 bases, leaving 2 bases not matched to a gene. There are 14 residues in the CDR3. CDR1 is LGHDT and CDR2 is YNNKEL in the germline V gene (reference sequence). The CDR3 nucleotides read TGTGCCAGCAGCCGGGACAGTTTGAACACTGAAGCTTTCTTT. Translated, it gives CASSRDSLNTEAFF.

The table lists this clone with a count of one. The rearrangement joins TRBV27 to TRBJ1-1, with 7 positions matching TRBD1. J was trimmed by 4 bases and V by 10 bases; bases with no gene match: 9. CDR3 length equals 13 residues. CDR1 MNHEY and CDR2 SMNVEV come from the germline V gene (reference sequence). The CDR3 region is CATQDRFLTEAFF. The DNA of the CDR3 is TGTGCCACGCAGGACAGGTTTCTCACTGAAGCTTTCTTT.

The V gene is TRBV7-9, the J gene TRBJ2-1, with 12 bases lining up with TRBD2. With V trimmed by 4 bases and J by 9 bases, 19 bases remained unmatched. The CDR3 is 19 residues long. Germline values: CDR1 SEHNR, CDR2 FQNEAQ (reference sequence). The CDR3 region is CASSSTLTPTSGSRGEQFF. CDR3 bases: TGTGCCAGCAGCTCCACCCTTACCCCGACTAGCGGGAGTAGGGGTGAGCAGTTCTTC. Full variable domain (rest looked up from reference TRBV7-9 and TRBJ2-1): DTGVSQNPRHKITKRGQNVTFRCDPISEHNRLYWYRQTLGQGPEFLTYFQNEAQLEKSRLLSDRFSAERPKGSFSTLEIQRTEQGDSAMYLCASSSTLTPTSGSRGEQFFGPGTRLTVL.

V gene TRBV19 combines with J gene TRBJ1-5; D is unclear. The CDR3 is made up of 18 amino acids. Germline CDR1 and CDR2: LNHDA and SQIVND (reference sequence). V was clipped by 2 bases and J by 2 bases, with 19 bases between them. The CDR3 sequence: CASSIIGGFLGGNQPQHF. CDR3 nucleotides: TGTGCCAGTAGTATAATAGGAGGTTTTCTGGGAGGCAATCAGCCCCAGCATTTT.

The chain employs TRBV5-1 and TRBJ1-2; 8 bases map to TRBD1. J was trimmed by 6 bases and V by 6 bases; bases with no gene match: 10. CDR1 and CDR2 from the germline V gene are SGHRS and YFSETQ. The CDR3 has 14 amino acids. This chain's CDR3 is CASKTTGGGDGYTF. CDR3 nucleotide sequence: TGCGCCAGCAAAACAACAGGGGGAGGTGATGGCTACACCTTC. Supplemented by reference TRBV5-1 and TRBJ1-2, the full variable domain reads KAGVTQTPRYLIKTRGQQVTLSCSPISGHRSVSWYQQTPGQGLQFLFEYFSETQRNKGNFPGRFSGRQFSNSRSEMNVSTLELGDSALYLCASKTTGGGDGYTFGSGTRLTVV.

This clone showed up just once. This chain joins TRBV6-5 and TRBJ1-3; D remains unclear. V lost 7 bases to trimming and J lost 0 bases, with 13 bases between them. Germline V gene lookup returns CDR1 MNHEY and CDR2 SVGAGI. CDR3 length equals 15 residues. CDR3 loop: CASIPMAFSGNTIYF. The CDR3 bases are TGTGCCAGCATCCCCATGGCCTTCTCTGGAAACACCATATATTTT.

The chain joins TRBV7-3 to TRBJ2-2; 13 nucleotides line up with TRBD2. Trimming at V came to 4 bases and at J to 6 bases, leaving 2 bases not matched to a gene. This CDR3 region has 15 residues. In germline, CDR1 is SGHTA, CDR2 FQGTGA. The CDR3 reads CASSSLAGGPGELFF. CDR3 sequence (DNA): TGTGCCAGCAGCTCACTAGCGGGAGGGCCCGGGGAGCTGTTTTTT.

This rearrangement joins TRBV5-4 to TRBJ2-2; 7 bases agree with TRBD2. The CDR3 sequence is 16 residues long. The J segment lost 1 base and the V segment lost 4 bases, leaving 7 bases of the junction unmatched. Germline V gene data show CDR1 as SGHNT and CDR2 as YYREEE (reference sequence). The CDR3 reads CASSLGRALNTGELFF. CDR3 in DNA: TGTGCCAGCAGCCTGGGGAGGGCCTTGAACACCGGGGAGCTGTTTTTT.

The CDR3 region is CASTKRTGVTEAFF. For the CDR3, the DNA is TGTGCCAGCACTAAAAGAACAGGGGTTACTGAAGCTTTCTTT. V and J are TRBV2 and TRBJ1-1, with 7 bases identical to TRBD1. Germline CDR1 reads SNHLY; CDR2 reads FYNNEI. This CDR3 comprises 14 residues. The V segment lost 7 bases and the J segment 5 bases; nucleotides outside the gene matches: 10.

The chain carries TRBV7-6 and TRBJ2-5, with a tentative D call TRBD1 (6 bases). Germline V gene data show CDR1 as SGHVS and CDR2 as FNYEAQ. CDR3 length equals 13 residues. V lost 4 bases to trimming and J lost 2 bases, with 8 bases between them. CDR3 residues: CASSSDRQETQYF. As DNA, the CDR3 is TGTGCCAGCAGCTCGGACAGACAAGAGACCCAGTACTTC.

This chain connects TRBV5-1 to TRBJ1-6, with unresolved D. The CDR3 totals 16 residues. V lost 0 bases, J lost 6 bases, and 13 bases lay in between. Germline values: CDR1 SGHRS, CDR2 YFSETQ. CDR3 sequence reads: CASSLGGWVGNSPLHF. DNA for the CDR3: TGCGCCAGCAGCTTGGGAGGTTGGGTGGGTAATTCACCCCTCCACTTT.

This chain links TRBV4-3 with TRBJ2-5; possible D gene TRBD1, 5 bases. Germline V gene lookup returns CDR1 LGHNA and CDR2 YSLEER. V was cut by 0 bases and J by 5 bases, with 10 bases left in between. This CDR3 has 14 residues. This CDR3 reads CASSQDQGVETQYF. The CDR3 coding sequence is TGCGCCAGCAGCCAAGATCAAGGGGTTGAGACCCAGTACTTC.

The CDR3 sequence is CASTSGTGVYEQFF. Written as DNA, the CDR3 is TGTGCCAGCACCTCAGGGACAGGCGTATATGAGCAGTTCTTC. J is TRBJ2-1 and V is TRBV9, with TRBD1 identical over 8 bases. From germline, CDR1 is SGDLS and CDR2 YYNGEE. The CDR3 loop spans 14 amino acids. The J segment lost 8 bases and the V segment lost 6 bases, leaving 10 bases of the junction unmatched.

This clone came up once. The chain uses TRBV29-1 and TRBJ1-1; D is uncertain. The ends were cut back, 4 bases at V and 5 bases at J, with 11 bases in the middle. The CDR3 has 12 amino acids. Germline CDR1 and CDR2: SQVTM and ANQGSEA. The CDR3 loop is CSVVPGRTEAFF. The CDR3 DNA sequence: TGCAGCGTTGTCCCGGGGAGGACTGAAGCTTTCTTT.

The chain has TRBV19 and TRBJ1-1; a possible D gene is TRBD1 (5 bases). The CDR3 has 11 residues. Per the germline V gene, CDR1 is LNHDA and CDR2 is SQIVND (reference sequence). The V end lost 6 bases, the J end lost 7 bases, and 9 bases lay between the germline ends. CDR3 sequence reads: CASSLTDEAFF. For the CDR3, the DNA is TGTGCCAGTAGCCTGACAGATGAAGCTTTCTTT.

This chain uses TRBV7-6 with TRBJ2-7, with a possible D match to TRBD1 (6 bases). CDR3 length: 15 amino acids. Per the germline V gene, CDR1 is SGHVS and CDR2 is FNYEAQ. Trimming stripped 5 bases from V and 9 bases from J, with 23 bases between. CDR3 coding DNA: TGTGCCAGCAGCGCCCAGGGGCCTGACGCCCCCCGGCAGTACTTC. Its protein is CASSAQGPDAPRQYF.

This clone is classed as large. The chain has TRBV30 and TRBJ1-2, with unresolved D. The CDR3 runs 11 residues. The germline V and J ends were trimmed by 3 bases and 2 bases, with 4 bases remaining between them. The germline CDR1 and CDR2 sequences are GTSNPN and SVGIG (reference sequence). CDR3 region: CAWRRNYGYTF. CDR3 bases: TGTGCCTGGAGGCGAAACTATGGCTACACCTTC. The full variable domain, rest sourced from reference TRBV30 and TRBJ1-2, is SQTIHQWPATLVQPVGSPLSLECTVEGTSNPNLYWYRQAAGRGLQLLFYSVGIGQISSEVPQNLSASRPQDRQFILSSKKLLLSDSGFYLCAWRRNYGYTFGSGTRLTVV.

This chain uses TRBV28 with TRBJ2-7; tentative D call: TRBD2 (5 bases). The length of the CDR3 is 14 residues. The germline gives CDR1 MDHEN, CDR2 SYDVKM. V lost 5 bases and J 5 bases, leaving 16 bases between the germline ends. In nucleotides, the CDR3 is TGTGCCAGCAGTAGCCCGGGGTGGTCCCACGAGCAGTACTTC. Translating gives CASSSPGWSHEQYF.

The J gene is TRBJ2-3, the V gene TRBV4-3; a weak D match, TRBD2 (6 bases). The CDR3 spans 15 residues. Germline CDR1 and CDR2: LGHNA and YSLEER. V lost 4 bases, J lost 0 bases, and 11 bases lay in between. The CDR3 DNA is TGCGCCAGCAGCCCCTTAGCGGACAGCACAGATACGCAGTATTTT. Translation: CASSPLADSTDTQYF.

The sample holds a few counts of this clone. The J gene is TRBJ1-5, the V gene TRBV24-1; D is ambiguous. This CDR3 has 15 amino acids. Germline CDR1 reads KGHDR; CDR2 reads SFDVKD. V gave up 5 bases and J gave up 2 bases, with 12 bases separating them. The CDR3 DNA sequence: TGTGCCACCAGTGGCACCGAATCGGGCAATCAGCCCCAGCATTTT. The encoded protein is CATSGTESGNQPQHF.

The V call is TRBV6-5, the J call TRBJ2-3; the match to TRBD2 covers 7 bases. The CDR3 has 16 amino acids. CDR1 is MNHEY, CDR2 SVGAGI, per germline. The junction had 7 bases not matched to a gene; V was cut back by 0 bases and J by 4 bases. The DNA for the CDR3 is TGTGCCAGCAGTTACTCGAGGACTAGGACCTCAGATACGCAGTATTTT. It specifies CASSYSRTRTSDTQYF.

V is TRBV7-2 and J is TRBJ1-3, with D unclear. The length of the CDR3 is 16 residues. V was trimmed by 5 bases and J by 4 bases, leaving 18 bases between them. Germline-derived CDR1 and CDR2 are SGHTA and FQGNSA. CDR3 coding DNA: TGTGCCAGCAGCCCAGATTTTTGGGCGCGAGGAAACACCATATATTTT. This sequence encodes CASSPDFWARGNTIYF. Looking up the rest from reference TRBV7-2 and TRBJ1-3 gives the full variable domain: GAGVSQSPSNKVTEKGKDVELRCDPISGHTALYWYRQSLGQGLEFLIYFQGNSAPDKSGLPSDRFSAERTGGSVSTLTIQRTQQEDSAVYLCASSPDFWARGNTIYFGEGSWLTVV.

This chain connects TRBV7-8 to TRBJ2-7, with 7 bases matching TRBD2. Germline values: CDR1 SGHVS, CDR2 FQNEAQ. The CDR3 contains 15 residues. J gave up 4 bases and V 5 bases, and 11 bases lay outside the gene matches. Here the CDR3 reads CASSQRPGGIYEQYF. CDR3 bases: TGTGCCAGCAGCCAGCGGCCGGGGGGTATTTACGAGCAGTACTTC.

The chain recombines TRBV4-3 with TRBJ2-1; the match to TRBD2 covers 8 bases. The CDR3 totals 16 residues. The J segment lost 7 bases and the V segment lost 0 bases, leaving 8 bases of the junction unmatched. Germline CDR1 is LGHNA and CDR2 is YSLEER. CDR3 in DNA: TGCGCCAGCAGCCAAGAGGTCGGGAGGGCCGGAAATGAGCAGTTCTTC. Its translation: CASSQEVGRAGNEQFF.